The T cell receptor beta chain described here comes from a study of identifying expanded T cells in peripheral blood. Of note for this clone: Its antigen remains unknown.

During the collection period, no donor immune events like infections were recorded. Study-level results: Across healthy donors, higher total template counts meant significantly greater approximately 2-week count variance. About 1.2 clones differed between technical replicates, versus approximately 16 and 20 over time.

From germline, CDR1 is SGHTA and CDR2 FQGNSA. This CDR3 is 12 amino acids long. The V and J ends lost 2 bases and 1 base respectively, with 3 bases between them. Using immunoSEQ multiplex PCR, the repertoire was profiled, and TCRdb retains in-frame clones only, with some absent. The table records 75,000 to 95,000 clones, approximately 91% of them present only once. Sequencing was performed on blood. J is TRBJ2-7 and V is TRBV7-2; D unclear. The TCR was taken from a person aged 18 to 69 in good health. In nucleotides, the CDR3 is TGTGCCAGCAGCTTAACTTCCTACGAGCAGTACTTC. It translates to CASSLTSYEQYF.